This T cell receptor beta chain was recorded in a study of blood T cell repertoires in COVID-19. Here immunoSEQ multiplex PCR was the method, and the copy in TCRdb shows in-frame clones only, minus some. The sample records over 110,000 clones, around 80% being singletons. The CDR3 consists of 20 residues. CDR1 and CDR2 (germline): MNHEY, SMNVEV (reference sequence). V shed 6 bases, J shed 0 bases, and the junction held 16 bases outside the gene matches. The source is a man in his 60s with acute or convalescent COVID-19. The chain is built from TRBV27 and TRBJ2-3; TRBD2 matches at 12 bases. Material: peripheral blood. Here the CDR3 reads CASSQPVGLAGSASTDTQYF. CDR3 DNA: TGTGCCAGCAGCCAGCCCGTAGGACTAGCGGGATCTGCTAGCACAGATACGCAGTATTTT.